A selection of T cell receptor beta chains follows, all from one sample in a study of tumor and adjacent non-tumor tissue in lung cancer. TCRdb reanalysed the multiplex PCR reads using MiXCR and keeps one entry per CDR3 protein. Here the sample spans about 200,000 distinct CDR3 sequences, roughly 70% being singletons. Sequencing was performed on lung tumor tissue. The receptor set was obtained from a man aged 55 to 70 with non-small cell lung cancer. CDR3s include the opening cysteine and the closing phenylalanine or tryptophan. A D gene is named only where the DNA matches it firmly. A row's size may be missing; if present it is once, few, many or a size class.

j_gene: TRBJ1-3; d_gene: .; abundance: .; v_gene: TRBV5-4; CDR3aa: CASSLAGAGNTIYF; CDR3nt: TGTGCCAGCAGCTTGGCAGGGGCCGGAAACACCATATATTTT
j_gene: TRBJ2-2; d_gene: TRBD2; abundance: .; v_gene: TRBV6-2/TRBV6-3; CDR3aa: CASCYQLAGVNTGGLFF; CDR3nt: TGTGCCAGCTGTTATCAACTAGCGGGAGTAAACACCGGGGGGCTGTTTTTT
j_gene: TRBJ2-5; d_gene: .; abundance: .; v_gene: TRBV6-1; CDR3aa: CASSEILGGGVETQYF; CDR3nt: TGTGCCAGCAGTGAAATACTTGGAGGGGGCGTGGAGACCCAGTACTTC
j_gene: TRBJ1-2; d_gene: .; abundance: .; v_gene: TRBV7-8; CDR3aa: CASSLEQGFYGYTF; CDR3nt: TGTGCCAGCAGCTTAGAACAGGGTTTCTATGGCTACACCTTC
j_gene: TRBJ2-5; d_gene: .; abundance: .; v_gene: TRBV5-5; CDR3aa: CASNRGTEQETQYF; CDR3nt: TGTGCCAGCAACCGAGGTACAGAACAAGAGACCCAGTACTTC
j_gene: TRBJ2-1; d_gene: TRBD2; abundance: .; v_gene: TRBV20-1; CDR3aa: CSAPSPGLSGGSYNEQFF; CDR3nt: TGCAGTGCTCCCTCTCCGGGACTATCTGGAGGCTCCTACAATGAGCAGTTCTTC
j_gene: TRBJ1-1; d_gene: TRBD1; abundance: .; v_gene: TRBV12-3/TRBV12-4; CDR3aa: CASSIGTVGGKAFF; CDR3nt: TGTGCCAGCAGTATCGGGACAGTAGGGGGGAAAGCTTTCTTT
j_gene: TRBJ2-3; d_gene: .; abundance: .; v_gene: TRBV6-5; CDR3aa: CTSRDKVGGTDTQYF; CDR3nt: TGTACCAGCAGAGATAAGGTCGGGGGCACAGATACGCAGTATTTT
j_gene: TRBJ2-5; d_gene: TRBD1; abundance: many; v_gene: TRBV6-6; CDR3aa: CASSYSGTGFETQYF; CDR3nt: TGTGCCAGCAGTTACTCCGGGACAGGGTTCGAGACCCAGTACTTC
j_gene: TRBJ1-5; d_gene: .; abundance: few; v_gene: TRBV6-2/TRBV6-3; CDR3aa: CASSYLGVVNQPQHF; CDR3nt: TGTGCCAGCAGTTATCTAGGGGTTGTCAATCAGCCCCAGCATTTT
j_gene: TRBJ1-1; d_gene: .; abundance: .; v_gene: TRBV12-3/TRBV12-4; CDR3aa: CANSRAGTWSTEAFF; CDR3nt: TGTGCCAACAGTCGCGCCGGGACTTGGAGCACTGAAGCTTTCTTT
j_gene: TRBJ2-5; d_gene: .; abundance: .; v_gene: TRBV24-1; CDR3aa: CATSDPRAWARKTQYF; CDR3nt: TGTGCCACCAGTGATCCGAGAGCATGGGCTAGAAAGACCCAGTACTTC
j_gene: TRBJ1-3; d_gene: .; abundance: .; v_gene: TRBV7-9; CDR3aa: CARRLGSGNTIYF; CDR3nt: TGTGCCAGGAGGCTAGGCTCTGGAAACACCATATATTTT
j_gene: TRBJ2-7; d_gene: TRBD2; abundance: .; v_gene: TRBV20-1; CDR3aa: CSARDGRGVYEQYF; CDR3nt: TGCAGTGCCAGAGATGGGAGGGGCGTCTACGAGCAGTACTTC
j_gene: TRBJ2-6; d_gene: .; abundance: many; v_gene: TRBV20-1; CDR3aa: CSGHQTGANVLTF; CDR3nt: TGCAGTGGTCACCAAACTGGGGCCAACGTCCTGACTTTC
j_gene: TRBJ1-1; d_gene: .; abundance: many; v_gene: TRBV6-5; CDR3aa: CASSYVGSTEAFF; CDR3nt: TGTGCCAGCAGTTACGTGGGTAGCACTGAAGCTTTCTTT
j_gene: TRBJ1-1; d_gene: .; abundance: .; v_gene: TRBV5-1; CDR3aa: CTSRGGSAGTEAFF; CDR3nt: TGTACCAGCAGGGGAGGGAGTGCAGGCACTGAAGCTTTCTTT
j_gene: TRBJ2-1; d_gene: TRBD2; abundance: many; v_gene: TRBV11-3; CDR3aa: CASSLGTSGNNEQFF; CDR3nt: TGTGCCAGCAGCTTAGGGACTAGCGGTAACAATGAGCAGTTCTTC
j_gene: TRBJ1-1; d_gene: .; abundance: .; v_gene: TRBV6-1; CDR3aa: CAGIEWGVRNTEAFF; CDR3nt: TGTGCAGGCATTGAATGGGGGGTCAGAAACACTGAAGCTTTCTTT
j_gene: TRBJ2-5; d_gene: .; abundance: few; v_gene: TRBV12-3/TRBV12-4; CDR3aa: CASTLGAPAGTQYF; CDR3nt: TGTGCCAGCACTCTAGGGGCACCGGCGGGGACCCAGTACTTC
j_gene: TRBJ1-1; d_gene: .; abundance: .; v_gene: TRBV11-3; CDR3aa: CASCLRGVMNTEAFF; CDR3nt: TGTGCCAGCTGCCTAAGGGGCGTGATGAACACTGAAGCTTTCTTT
j_gene: TRBJ1-5; d_gene: TRBD1; abundance: .; v_gene: TRBV12-3/TRBV12-4; CDR3aa: CASRVAGGGNQPQHF; CDR3nt: TGTGCCAGCAGGGTTGCAGGGGGCGGCAACCAGCCCCAGCATTTT
j_gene: TRBJ1-1; d_gene: .; abundance: .; v_gene: TRBV11-3; CDR3aa: CASSFGFPNTEALF; CDR3nt: TGTGCCAGCAGCTTTGGTTTTCCGAACACTGAAGCTTTATTC
j_gene: TRBJ2-3; d_gene: .; abundance: .; v_gene: TRBV6-4; CDR3aa: CASSGSSTDTQYF; CDR3nt: TGTGCCAGCAGTGGCTCCAGTACAGATACGCAGTATTTT
j_gene: TRBJ1-5; d_gene: .; abundance: once; v_gene: TRBV12-3/TRBV12-4; CDR3aa: CASSLGQSMGNQPQHF; CDR3nt: TGTGCCAGCAGTTTAGGGCAGAGTATGGGGAATCAGCCCCAGCATTTT
j_gene: TRBJ2-5; d_gene: .; abundance: .; v_gene: TRBV29-1; CDR3aa: CRVERSVGATQYF; CDR3nt: TGCAGAGTTGAACGTTCGGTGGGGGCGACCCAGTACTTC
j_gene: TRBJ1-2; d_gene: .; abundance: .; v_gene: TRBV11-2; CDR3aa: CTSSLSRGEFYVYIF; CDR3nt: TGTACCAGCAGCTTAAGTCGGGGAGAATTCTATGTCTACATCTTC
j_gene: TRBJ2-3; d_gene: .; abundance: .; v_gene: TRBV6-1; CDR3aa: CASSEWGSAGTQHF; CDR3nt: TGTGCCAGCAGTGAATGGGGTAGCGCAGGTACGCAACATTTT
j_gene: TRBJ2-2; d_gene: .; abundance: .; v_gene: TRBV4-1; CDR3aa: CASSHERQLGAGELFF; CDR3nt: TGCGCCAGCAGCCATGAAAGGCAGCTTGGAGCCGGGGAGCTGTTTTTT
j_gene: TRBJ2-7; d_gene: TRBD2; abundance: few; v_gene: TRBV6-2/TRBV6-3; CDR3aa: CASSPNLGTSGSSYEQYF; CDR3nt: TGTGCCAGCAGTCCCAACCTGGGGACTAGCGGGAGCAGCTACGAGCAGTACTTC
j_gene: TRBJ1-3; d_gene: .; abundance: .; v_gene: TRBV14; CDR3aa: CASSQVEDLYLFGNTIYF; CDR3nt: TGTGCCAGCAGCCAAGTCGAGGACCTCTACCTCTTTGGAAACACCATATATTTT
j_gene: TRBJ1-1; d_gene: .; abundance: .; v_gene: TRBV11-2; CDR3aa: CVSSFYGKTEAFF; CDR3nt: TGTGTCAGCAGCTTTTACGGGAAAACTGAAGCTTTCTTT
j_gene: TRBJ2-1; d_gene: TRBD2; abundance: .; v_gene: TRBV20-1; CDR3aa: CSTTDFGTTAYNEQFF; CDR3nt: TGCAGTACTACAGATTTTGGGACTACCGCTTACAATGAGCAGTTCTTC
j_gene: TRBJ1-5; d_gene: TRBD1; abundance: .; v_gene: TRBV20-1; CDR3aa: CSAQRQGAVIPQPQHF; CDR3nt: TGCAGTGCACAGAGGCAGGGGGCGGTTATTCCGCAGCCCCAGCATTTT
j_gene: TRBJ2-5; d_gene: .; abundance: .; v_gene: TRBV11-3; CDR3aa: CASTRGSGIQETQYF; CDR3nt: TGTGCCAGCACCCGCGGGTCAGGGATACAAGAGACCCAGTACTTC
j_gene: TRBJ2-3; d_gene: .; abundance: .; v_gene: TRBV28; CDR3aa: CANSLGGSTDTQYF; CDR3nt: TGTGCCAATAGTCTAGGGGGGAGCACAGATACGCAGTATTTT
j_gene: TRBJ2-1; d_gene: .; abundance: .; v_gene: TRBV10-1; CDR3aa: CAISERTPGEQFF; CDR3nt: TGCGCCATCAGTGAGAGGACCCCGGGAGAGCAGTTCTTC
j_gene: TRBJ1-4; d_gene: .; abundance: .; v_gene: TRBV11-3; CDR3aa: CASSTTGPATNKKLFF; CDR3nt: TGTGCCAGCAGCACTACAGGTCCTGCAACTAATAAAAAACTGTTTTTT
j_gene: TRBJ2-7; d_gene: .; abundance: many; v_gene: TRBV19; CDR3aa: CASSMVGYEQYF; CDR3nt: TGTGCCAGTAGTATGGTGGGATACGAGCAGTACTTC
j_gene: TRBJ2-7; d_gene: TRBD1; abundance: .; v_gene: TRBV4-2; CDR3aa: CASSQHGQGGGYKQYF; CDR3nt: TGTGCCAGCAGCCAACACGGACAGGGGGGCGGCTACAAGCAGTACTTC
j_gene: TRBJ2-7; d_gene: .; abundance: .; v_gene: TRBV11-3; CDR3aa: CASGSYEQHF; CDR3nt: TGTGCCAGCGGATCCTACGAGCAGCATTTC
j_gene: TRBJ2-7; d_gene: .; abundance: .; v_gene: TRBV11-2; CDR3aa: CASSLKVDEQYF; CDR3nt: TGTGCCAGCAGCTTAAAGGTGGACGAGCAGTACTTC
j_gene: TRBJ2-5; d_gene: TRBD2; abundance: .; v_gene: TRBV20-1; CDR3aa: CTARDRETSGGALPQYF; CDR3nt: TGCACTGCTAGGGATCGGGAGACTAGCGGGGGGGCGCTTCCCCAGTACTTC
j_gene: TRBJ2-3; d_gene: .; abundance: .; v_gene: TRBV29-1; CDR3aa: CSVFSGPDTQYF; CDR3nt: TGCAGCGTTTTTAGTGGTCCCGATACGCAGTATTTT
j_gene: TRBJ2-3; d_gene: TRBD2; abundance: .; v_gene: TRBV20-1; CDR3aa: CSAGWGRGARTDMQYF; CDR3nt: TGCAGTGCTGGGTGGGGGCGGGGGGCCAGGACAGATATGCAGTATTTT